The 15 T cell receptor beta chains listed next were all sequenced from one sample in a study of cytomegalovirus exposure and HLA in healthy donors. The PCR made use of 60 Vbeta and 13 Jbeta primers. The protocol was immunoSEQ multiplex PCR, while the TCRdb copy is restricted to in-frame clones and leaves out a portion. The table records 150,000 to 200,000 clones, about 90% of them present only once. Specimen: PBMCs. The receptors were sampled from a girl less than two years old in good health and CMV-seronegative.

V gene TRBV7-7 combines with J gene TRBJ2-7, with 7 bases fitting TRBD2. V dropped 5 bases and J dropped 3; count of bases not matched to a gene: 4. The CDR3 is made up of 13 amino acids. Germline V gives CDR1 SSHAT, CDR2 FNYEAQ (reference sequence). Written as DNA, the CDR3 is TGTGCCAGCAGCCCCTCGGGGGGCTACGAGCAGTACTTC. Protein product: CASSPSGGYEQYF.

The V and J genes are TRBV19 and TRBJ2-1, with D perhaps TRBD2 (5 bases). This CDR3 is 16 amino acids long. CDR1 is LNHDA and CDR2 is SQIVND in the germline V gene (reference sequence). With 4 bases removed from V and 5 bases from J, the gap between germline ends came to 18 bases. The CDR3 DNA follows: TGTGCCAGTAGTAAAATGCCGGACTCAGCGCACAATGAGCAGTTCTTC. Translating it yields CASSKMPDSAHNEQFF. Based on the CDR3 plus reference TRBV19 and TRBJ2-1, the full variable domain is DGGITQSPKYLFRKEGQNVTLSCEQNLNHDAMYWYRQDPGQGLRLIYYSQIVNDFQKGDIAEGYSVSREKKESFPLTVTSAQKNPTAFYLCASSKMPDSAHNEQFFGPGTRLTVL.

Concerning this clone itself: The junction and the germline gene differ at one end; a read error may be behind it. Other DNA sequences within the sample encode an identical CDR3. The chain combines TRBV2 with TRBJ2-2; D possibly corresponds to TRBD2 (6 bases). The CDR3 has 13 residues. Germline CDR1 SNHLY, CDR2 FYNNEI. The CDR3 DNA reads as TGCGCCAGCATGGGGGGGAACACCGGGGAGCTGTTTTTT. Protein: CASMGGNTGELFF.

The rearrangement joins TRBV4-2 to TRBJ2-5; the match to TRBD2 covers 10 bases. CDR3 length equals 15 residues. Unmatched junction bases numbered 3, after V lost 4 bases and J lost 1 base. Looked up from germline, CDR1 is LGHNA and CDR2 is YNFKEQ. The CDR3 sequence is CASSLGLASQETQYF. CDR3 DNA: TGTGCCAGCAGCCTGGGACTAGCGAGCCAAGAGACCCAGTACTTC.

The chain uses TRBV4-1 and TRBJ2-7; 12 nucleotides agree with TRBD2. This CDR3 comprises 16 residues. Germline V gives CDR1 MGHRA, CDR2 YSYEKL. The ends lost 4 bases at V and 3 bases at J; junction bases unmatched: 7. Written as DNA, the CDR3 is TGCGCCAGCAGCCTTCTGGCGACTAGCGGGAGCTACGAGCAGTACTTC. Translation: CASSLLATSGSYEQYF.

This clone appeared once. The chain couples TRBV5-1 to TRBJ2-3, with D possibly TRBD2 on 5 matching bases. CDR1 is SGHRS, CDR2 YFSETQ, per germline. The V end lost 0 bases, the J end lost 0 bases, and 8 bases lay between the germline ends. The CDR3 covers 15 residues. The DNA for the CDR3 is TGCGCCAGCAGCTTGGGACTACCTAGCACAGATACGCAGTATTTT. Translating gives CASSLGLPSTDTQYF.

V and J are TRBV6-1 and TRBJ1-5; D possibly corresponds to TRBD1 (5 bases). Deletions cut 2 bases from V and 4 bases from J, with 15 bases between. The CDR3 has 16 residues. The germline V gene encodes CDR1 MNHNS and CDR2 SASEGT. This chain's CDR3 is CASSEMGREGNQPQHF. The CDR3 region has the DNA TGTGCCAGCAGTGAAATGGGCAGGGAGGGGAATCAGCCCCAGCATTTT.

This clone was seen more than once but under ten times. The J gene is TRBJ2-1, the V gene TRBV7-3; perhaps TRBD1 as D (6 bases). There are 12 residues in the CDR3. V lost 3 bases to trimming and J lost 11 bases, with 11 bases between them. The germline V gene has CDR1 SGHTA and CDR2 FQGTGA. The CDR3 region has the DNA TGTGCCAGCAGCTTCTCGGGACAACAGCAGTTCTTC. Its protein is CASSFSGQQQFF. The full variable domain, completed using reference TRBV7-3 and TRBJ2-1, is GAGVSQTPSNKVTEKGKYVELRCDPISGHTALYWYRQSLGQGPEFLIYFQGTGAADDSGLPNDRFFAVRPEGSVSTLKIQRTERGDSAVYLCASSFSGQQQFFGPGTRLTVL.

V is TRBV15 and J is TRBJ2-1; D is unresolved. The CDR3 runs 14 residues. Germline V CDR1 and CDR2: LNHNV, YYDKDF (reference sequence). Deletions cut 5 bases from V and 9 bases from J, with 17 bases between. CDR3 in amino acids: CATSRQQFSREQFF. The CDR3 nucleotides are TGTGCCACCAGCCGACAACAGTTCTCCCGTGAGCAGTTCTTC.

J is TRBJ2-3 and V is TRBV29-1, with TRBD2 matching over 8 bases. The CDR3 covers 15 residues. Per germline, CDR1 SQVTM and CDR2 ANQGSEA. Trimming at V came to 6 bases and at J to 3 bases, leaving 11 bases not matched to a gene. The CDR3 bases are TGCAGCGTGGGTTTGAGTAGCGGGAAAACAGATACGCAGTATTTT. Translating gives CSVGLSSGKTDTQYF.

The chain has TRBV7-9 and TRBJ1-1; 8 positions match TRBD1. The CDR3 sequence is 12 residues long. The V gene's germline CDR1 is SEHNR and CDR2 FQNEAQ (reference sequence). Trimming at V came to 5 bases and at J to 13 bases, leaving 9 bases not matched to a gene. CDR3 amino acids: CASSAPGQAVFF. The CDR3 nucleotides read TGTGCCAGCAGCGCCCCGGGACAGGCAGTTTTCTTT.

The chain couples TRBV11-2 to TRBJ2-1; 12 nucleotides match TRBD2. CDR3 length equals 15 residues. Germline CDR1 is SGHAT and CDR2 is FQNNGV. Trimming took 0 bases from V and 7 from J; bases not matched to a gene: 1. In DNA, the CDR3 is TGTGCCAGCAGCTTAGATGGACTAGCGGGGAATGAGCAGTTCTTC. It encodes CASSLDGLAGNEQFF.

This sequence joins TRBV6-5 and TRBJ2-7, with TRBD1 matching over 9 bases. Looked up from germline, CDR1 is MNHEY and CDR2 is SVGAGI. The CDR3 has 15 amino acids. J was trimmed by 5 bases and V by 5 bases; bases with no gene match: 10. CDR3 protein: CASSQPGDRVDEQYF. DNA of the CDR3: TGTGCCAGCAGTCAACCGGGGGACAGGGTTGACGAGCAGTACTTC.

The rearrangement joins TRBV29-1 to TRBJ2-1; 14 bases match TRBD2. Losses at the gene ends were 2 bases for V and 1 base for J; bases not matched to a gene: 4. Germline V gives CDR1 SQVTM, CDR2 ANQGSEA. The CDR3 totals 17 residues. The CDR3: CSVEFRLAGGSYNEQFF. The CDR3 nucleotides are TGCAGCGTTGAATTCCGACTAGCGGGAGGGTCCTACAATGAGCAGTTCTTC.

The CDR3 region is CSVAAGQGETQYF. As DNA, the CDR3 is TGCAGCGTTGCAGCTGGCCAGGGAGAGACCCAGTACTTC. This chain links TRBV29-1 with TRBJ2-5; a possible D gene is TRBD1 (5 bases). The CDR3 totals 13 residues. The V end lost 4 bases, the J end lost 4 bases, and 13 bases lay between the germline ends. Looked up from germline, CDR1 is SQVTM and CDR2 is ANQGSEA.